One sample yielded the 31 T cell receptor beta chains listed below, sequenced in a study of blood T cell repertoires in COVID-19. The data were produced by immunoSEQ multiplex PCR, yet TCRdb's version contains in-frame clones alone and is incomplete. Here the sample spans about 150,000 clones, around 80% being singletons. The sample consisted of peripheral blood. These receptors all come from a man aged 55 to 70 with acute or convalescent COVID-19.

The CDR3 loop is CASSLASGVNSPLHF. CDR3 nucleotides: TGTGCCAGCAGCTTAGCTTCCGGGGTGAATTCACCCCTCCACTTT. V is TRBV7-9 and J is TRBJ1-6; D remains unclear. Trimming left V 0 bases short and J 7 bases short, with 10 bases between. The CDR3 is made up of 15 amino acids. Germline values: CDR1 SEHNR, CDR2 FQNEAQ (reference sequence).

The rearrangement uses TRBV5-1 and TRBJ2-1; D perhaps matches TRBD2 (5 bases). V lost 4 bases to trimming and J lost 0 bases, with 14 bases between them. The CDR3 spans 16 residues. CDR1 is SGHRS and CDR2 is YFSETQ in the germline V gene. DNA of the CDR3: TGCGCCAGCAGCCCGTTAAGCGGAAGCTCCTACAATGAGCAGTTCTTC. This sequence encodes CASSPLSGSSYNEQFF.

CDR3: CASSLVERQGLYGYTF. The CDR3 DNA sequence: TGTGCCAGCAGCTTGGTGGAGAGACAGGGGCTCTATGGCTACACCTTC. The rearrangement links TRBV5-6 to TRBJ1-2; 8 bases fit TRBD1. J lost 4 bases, V lost 0 bases, and 8 bases had no gene match. CDR1 is SGHDT and CDR2 is YYEEEE in the germline V gene. The CDR3 consists of 16 residues. Full variable domain (rest looked up from reference TRBV5-6 and TRBJ1-2): DAGVTQSPTHLIKTRGQQVTLRCSPKSGHDTVSWYQQALGQGPQFIFQYYEEEERQRGNFPDRFSGHQFPNYSSELNVNALLLGDSALYLCASSLVERQGLYGYTFGSGTRLTVV.

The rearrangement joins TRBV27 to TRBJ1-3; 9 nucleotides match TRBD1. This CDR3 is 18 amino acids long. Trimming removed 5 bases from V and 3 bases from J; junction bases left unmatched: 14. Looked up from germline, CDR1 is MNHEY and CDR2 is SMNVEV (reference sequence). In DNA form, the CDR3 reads TGTGCCAGCAGTCCGTTCTTCCAACAGGGGGCGCGTGGAAACACCATATATTTT. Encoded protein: CASSPFFQQGARGNTIYF.

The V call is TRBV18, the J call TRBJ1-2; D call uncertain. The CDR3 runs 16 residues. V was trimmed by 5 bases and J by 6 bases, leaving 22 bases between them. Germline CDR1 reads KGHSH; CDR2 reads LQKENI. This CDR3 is CASSSRHGGRRDGYTF. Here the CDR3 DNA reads TGTGCCAGCTCATCACGACATGGAGGGAGGAGAGATGGCTACACCTTC.

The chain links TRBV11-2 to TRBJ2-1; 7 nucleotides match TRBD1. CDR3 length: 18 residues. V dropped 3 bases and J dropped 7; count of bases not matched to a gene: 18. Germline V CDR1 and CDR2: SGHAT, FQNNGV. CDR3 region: CASSFIYSGTVDLNEQFF. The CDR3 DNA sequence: TGTGCCAGCAGCTTTATCTATTCCGGGACAGTGGACCTTAATGAGCAGTTCTTC. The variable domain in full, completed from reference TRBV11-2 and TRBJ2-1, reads EAGVAQSPRYKIIEKRQSVAFWCNPISGHATLYWYQQILGQGPKLLIQFQNNGVVDDSQLPKDRFSAERLKGVDSTLKIQPAKLEDSAVYLCASSFIYSGTVDLNEQFFGPGTRLTVL.

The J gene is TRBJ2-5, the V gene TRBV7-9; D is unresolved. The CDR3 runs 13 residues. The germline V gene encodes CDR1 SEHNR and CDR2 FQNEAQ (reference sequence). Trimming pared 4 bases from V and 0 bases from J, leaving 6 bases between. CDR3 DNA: TGTGCCAGCAGCTACAGCTACCAAGAGACCCAGTACTTC. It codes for CASSYSYQETQYF.

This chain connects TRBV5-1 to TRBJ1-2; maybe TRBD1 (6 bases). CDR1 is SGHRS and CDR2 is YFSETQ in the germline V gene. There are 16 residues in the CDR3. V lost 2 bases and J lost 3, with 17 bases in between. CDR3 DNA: TGCGCCAGCAGCTTTACAGGGAGAGGGGCGTACTATGGCTACACCTTC. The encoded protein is CASSFTGRGAYYGYTF.

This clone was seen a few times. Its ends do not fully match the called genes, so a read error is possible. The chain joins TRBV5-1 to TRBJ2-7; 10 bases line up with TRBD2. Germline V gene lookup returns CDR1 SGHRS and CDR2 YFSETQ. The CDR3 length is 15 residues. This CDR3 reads CASRLVRTSGYEQYF. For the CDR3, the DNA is TGCGCCAGCAGGTTGGTTAGGACTAGCGGCTACGAGCAGTACTTC.

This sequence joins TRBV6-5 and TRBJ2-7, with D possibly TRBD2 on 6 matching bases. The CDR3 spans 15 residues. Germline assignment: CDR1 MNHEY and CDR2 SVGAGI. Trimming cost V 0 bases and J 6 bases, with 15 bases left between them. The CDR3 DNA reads TGTGCCAGCAGTTACTCTTGGAGGGCCGACCCCGAGCAGTACTTC. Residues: CASSYSWRADPEQYF.

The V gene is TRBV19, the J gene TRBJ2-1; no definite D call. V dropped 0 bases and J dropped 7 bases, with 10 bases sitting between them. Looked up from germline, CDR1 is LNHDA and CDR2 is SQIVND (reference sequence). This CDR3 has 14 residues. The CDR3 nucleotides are TGTGCCAGTAGTATAGATGGCCCGTGGAATGAGCAGTTCTTC. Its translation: CASSIDGPWNEQFF. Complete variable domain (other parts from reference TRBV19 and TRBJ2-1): DGGITQSPKYLFRKEGQNVTLSCEQNLNHDAMYWYRQDPGQGLRLIYYSQIVNDFQKGDIAEGYSVSREKKESFPLTVTSAQKNPTAFYLCASSIDGPWNEQFFGPGTRLTVL.

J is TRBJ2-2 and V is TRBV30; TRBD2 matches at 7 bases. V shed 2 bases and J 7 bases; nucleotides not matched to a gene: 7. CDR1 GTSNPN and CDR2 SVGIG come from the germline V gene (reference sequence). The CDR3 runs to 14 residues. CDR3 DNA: TGTGCCTGGAGTTCCGCGGGACTACTCGGGGAGCTGTTTTTT. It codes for CAWSSAGLLGELFF.

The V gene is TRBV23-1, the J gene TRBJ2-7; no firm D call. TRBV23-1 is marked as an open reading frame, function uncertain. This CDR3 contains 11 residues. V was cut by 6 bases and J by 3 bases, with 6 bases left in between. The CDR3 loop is CASSLNYEQYF. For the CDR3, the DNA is TGCGCCAGCAGCCTAAACTACGAGCAGTACTTC.

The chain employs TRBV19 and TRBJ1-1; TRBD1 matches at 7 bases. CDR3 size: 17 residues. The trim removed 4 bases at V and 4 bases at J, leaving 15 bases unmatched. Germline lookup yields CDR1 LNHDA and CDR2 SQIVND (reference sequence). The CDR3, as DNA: TGTGCCAGTAGTAGACCCCTCATCAACAGGGGATTCACTGAAGCTTTCTTT. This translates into CASSRPLINRGFTEAFF.

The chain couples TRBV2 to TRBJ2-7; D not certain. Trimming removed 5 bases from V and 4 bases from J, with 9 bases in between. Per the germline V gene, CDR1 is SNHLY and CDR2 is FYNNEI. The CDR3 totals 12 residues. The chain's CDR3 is CASSRVNYEQYF. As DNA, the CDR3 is TGTGCCAGCAGTCGCGTCAATTACGAGCAGTACTTC.

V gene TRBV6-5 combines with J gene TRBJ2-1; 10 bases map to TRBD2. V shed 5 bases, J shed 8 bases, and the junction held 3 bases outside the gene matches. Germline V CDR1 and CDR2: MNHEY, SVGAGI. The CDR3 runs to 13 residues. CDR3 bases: TGTGCCAGCAGTAGCGGGAGGGGACATGAGCAGTTCTTC. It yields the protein CASSSGRGHEQFF.

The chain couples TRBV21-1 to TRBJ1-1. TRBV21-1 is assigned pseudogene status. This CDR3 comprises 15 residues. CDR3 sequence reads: CASSARGREGTEAFF. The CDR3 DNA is TGTGCCAGCAGCGCCCGAGGCAGGGAGGGCACTGAAGCTTTCTTT.

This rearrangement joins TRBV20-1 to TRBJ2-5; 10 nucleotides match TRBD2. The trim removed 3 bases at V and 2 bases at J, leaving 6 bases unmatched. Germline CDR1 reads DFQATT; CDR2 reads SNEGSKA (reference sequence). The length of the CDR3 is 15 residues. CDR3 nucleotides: TGCAGTGCTAGTCTAGCGGGAGAGGGGCAAGAGACCCAGTACTTC. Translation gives CSASLAGEGQETQYF.

CDR3 sequence: CASSQLPGQGGTDTQYF. The CDR3 DNA reads as TGCGCCAGCAGTCAACTTCCGGGACAGGGAGGCACAGATACGCAGTATTTT. The genes are TRBV23-1 and TRBJ2-3; TRBD1 matches 9 bases. TRBV23-1 is sorted into the ORF group, with uncertain function. The CDR3 has 17 residues. The V gene end was trimmed by 2 bases and the J gene end by 1 base; junction bases not matched to a gene: 7.

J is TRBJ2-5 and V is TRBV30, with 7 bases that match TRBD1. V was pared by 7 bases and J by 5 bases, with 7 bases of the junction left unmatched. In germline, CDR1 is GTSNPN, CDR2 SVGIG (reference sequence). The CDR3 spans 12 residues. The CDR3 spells CAYTDRVETQYF. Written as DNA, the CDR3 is TGTGCCTATACCGACAGGGTCGAGACCCAGTACTTC.

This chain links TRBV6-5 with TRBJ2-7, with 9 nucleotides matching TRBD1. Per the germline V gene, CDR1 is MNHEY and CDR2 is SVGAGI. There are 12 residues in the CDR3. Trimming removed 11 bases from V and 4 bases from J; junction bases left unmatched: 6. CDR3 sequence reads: CAGQGLGYEQYF. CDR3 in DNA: TGTGCCGGACAGGGGCTGGGTTACGAGCAGTACTTC.

The CDR3 nucleotides are TGTGCCTGGAGTGCGGGGATGGGGACAGGGACCTACAATGAGCAGTTCTTC. It encodes CAWSAGMGTGTYNEQFF. The chain combines TRBV30 with TRBJ2-1; 9 nucleotides align to TRBD1. Trimming removed 1 base from V and 2 bases from J; junction bases left unmatched: 9. This CDR3 has 17 residues. Germline V CDR1 and CDR2: GTSNPN, SVGIG (reference sequence).

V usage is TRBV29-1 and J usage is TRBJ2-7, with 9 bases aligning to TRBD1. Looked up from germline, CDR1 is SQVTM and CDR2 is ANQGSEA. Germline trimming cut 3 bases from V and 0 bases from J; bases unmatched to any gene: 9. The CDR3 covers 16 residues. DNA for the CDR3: TGCAGCGTTGACCCCTACAGGGGGCGCCTCTCCTACGAGCAGTACTTC. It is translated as CSVDPYRGRLSYEQYF.

The CDR3 nucleotides are TGTGCCAGCAGCTTCATGGGGAAGGGGGAGCAGTTCTTC. Protein: CASSFMGKGEQFF. The J gene is TRBJ2-1, the V gene TRBV7-9, with D perhaps TRBD1 (5 bases). This CDR3 contains 13 residues. Deletions cut 3 bases from V and 10 bases from J, with 13 bases between. CDR1 is SEHNR and CDR2 is FQNEAQ in the germline V gene (reference sequence).

DNA of the CDR3: TGTGCCAGTAGTGGCGGCGAAGGCAGAAGCTCCTACGAGCAGTACTTC. Translating it yields CASSGGEGRSSYEQYF. The chain links TRBV19 to TRBJ2-7; D gene ambiguous. Trimming stripped 5 bases from V and 0 bases from J, with 17 bases between. This CDR3 is 16 amino acids long. Germline V gene data show CDR1 as LNHDA and CDR2 as SQIVND (reference sequence).

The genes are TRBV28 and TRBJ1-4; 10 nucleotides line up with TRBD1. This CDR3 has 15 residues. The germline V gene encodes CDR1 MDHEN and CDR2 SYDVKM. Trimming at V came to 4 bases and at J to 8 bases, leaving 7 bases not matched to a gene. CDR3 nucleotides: TGTGCCAGCAGTTCCCTGGACAGGGGGGGCGAAAAACTGTTTTTT. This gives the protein CASSSLDRGGEKLFF.

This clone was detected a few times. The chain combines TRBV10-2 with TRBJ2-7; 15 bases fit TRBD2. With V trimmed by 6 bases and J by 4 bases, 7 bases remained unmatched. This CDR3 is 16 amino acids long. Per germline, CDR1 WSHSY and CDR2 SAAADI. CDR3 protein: CASSGLAGGFGYEQYF. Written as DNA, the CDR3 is TGCGCCAGCAGCGGACTAGCGGGGGGGTTTGGGTACGAGCAGTACTTC.

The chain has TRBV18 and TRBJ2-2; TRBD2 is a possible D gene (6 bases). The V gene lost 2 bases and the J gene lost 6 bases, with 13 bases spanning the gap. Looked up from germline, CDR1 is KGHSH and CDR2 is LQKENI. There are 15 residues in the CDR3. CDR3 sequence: CASSPGTEGAGELFF. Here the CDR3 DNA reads TGTGCCAGCTCACCAGGGACGGAGGGCGCCGGGGAGCTGTTTTTT.

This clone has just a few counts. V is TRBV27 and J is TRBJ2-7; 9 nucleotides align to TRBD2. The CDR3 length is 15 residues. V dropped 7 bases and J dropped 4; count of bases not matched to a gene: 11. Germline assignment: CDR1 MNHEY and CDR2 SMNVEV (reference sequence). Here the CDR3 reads CASTQVVAGVYEQYF. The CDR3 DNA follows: TGTGCCAGCACTCAGGTGGTAGCGGGAGTTTACGAGCAGTACTTC.

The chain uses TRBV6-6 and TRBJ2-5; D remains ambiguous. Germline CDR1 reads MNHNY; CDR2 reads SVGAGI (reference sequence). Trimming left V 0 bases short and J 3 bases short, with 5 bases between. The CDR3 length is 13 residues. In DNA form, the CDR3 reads TGTGCCAGCAGTTACTCGCAGGAAGAGACCCAGTACTTC. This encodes CASSYSQEETQYF.

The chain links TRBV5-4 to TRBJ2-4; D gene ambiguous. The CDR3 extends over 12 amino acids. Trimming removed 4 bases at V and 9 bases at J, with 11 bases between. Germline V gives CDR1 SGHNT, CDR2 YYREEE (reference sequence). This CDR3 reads CASSALVPIQYF. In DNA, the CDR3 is TGTGCCAGCAGCGCATTAGTTCCCATTCAGTACTTC.